Sequencing of this T cell receptor beta chain was carried out in a study of response to subunit inactivated influenza vaccine. TCRdb re-analysed the RT-PCR reads in MiXCR, keeping a single row per CDR3 protein. The table includes roughly 630,000 distinct CDR3 sequences, around 15% detected once. This clonotype was seen at least ten times. Trimming pared 1 base from V and 8 bases from J, leaving 9 bases between. The CDR3 contains 13 residues. Germline V lookup: CDR1 SGHDN, CDR2 FVKESK. This receptor was obtained from a middle-aged man who received an inactivated influenza vaccine. Sample: PBMCs from blood, taken 14 to 15 days before vaccination. The chain carries TRBV14 and TRBJ2-1; D call uncertain. The CDR3 reads CASSQGIWDEQFF. CDR3 DNA sequence: TGTGCCAGCAGCCAAGGAATATGGGATGAGCAGTTCTTC.